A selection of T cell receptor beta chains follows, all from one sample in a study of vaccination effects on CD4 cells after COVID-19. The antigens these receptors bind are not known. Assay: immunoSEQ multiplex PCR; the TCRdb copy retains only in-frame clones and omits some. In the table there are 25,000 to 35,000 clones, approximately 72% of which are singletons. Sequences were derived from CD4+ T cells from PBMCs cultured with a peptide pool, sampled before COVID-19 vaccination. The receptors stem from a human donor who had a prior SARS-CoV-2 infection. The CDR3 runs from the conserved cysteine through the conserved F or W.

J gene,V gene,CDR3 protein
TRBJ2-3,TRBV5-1,CASSFFGTPTADTQYF
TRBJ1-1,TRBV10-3,CAISESSRGGRTEAFF
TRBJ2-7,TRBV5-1,CASSIMTSGRTYEQYF
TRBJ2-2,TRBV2,CASSQLAGGRTGELFF
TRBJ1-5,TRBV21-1,CASTQRGSLSNQPQHF
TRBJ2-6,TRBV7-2,CASLASSGANVLTF
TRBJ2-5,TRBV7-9,CASSPRGGLETQYF
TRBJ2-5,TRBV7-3,CASSRTGGFGETQYF
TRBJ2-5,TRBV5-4,CASSPQGAGETQYF
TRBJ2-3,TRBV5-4,CASNRGSTTDTQYF
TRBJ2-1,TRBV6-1,CASSGPAAGVHNEQFF
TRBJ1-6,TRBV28,CASSLGTGGSPLHF
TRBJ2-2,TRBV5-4,CASSLVQGNTGELFF
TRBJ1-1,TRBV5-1,CASSLEPRSFVAFF
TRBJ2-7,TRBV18,CASSPRRTGVSEQYF
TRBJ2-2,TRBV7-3,CASSLKANAAGGLNTGELFF
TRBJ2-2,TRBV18,CASSQTNTGELFF
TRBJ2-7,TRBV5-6,CASKVSGTANEQYF
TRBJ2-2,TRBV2,CASSEYGELFF
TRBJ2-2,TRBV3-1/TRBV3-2,CASRPTGFTGELFF
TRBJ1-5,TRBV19,CASRTHTGTGNQPQHF
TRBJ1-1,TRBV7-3,CASSRKGGLENTEAFF
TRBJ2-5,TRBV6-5,CASSSSYYQETQYF
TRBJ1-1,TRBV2,CASSEGTGGTEAFF
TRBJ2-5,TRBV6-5,CASSYSRTSRETQYF
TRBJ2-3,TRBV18,CASSLGQTDTQYF
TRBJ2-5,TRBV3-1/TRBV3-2,CASSQVVGVQETQYF
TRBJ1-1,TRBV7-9,CASRPREGANTEAFF
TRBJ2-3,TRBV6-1,CASSEAASYVADTQYF
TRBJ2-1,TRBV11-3,CASSLADRVAGGEQFF
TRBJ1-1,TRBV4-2,CASSQGPGTEAFF
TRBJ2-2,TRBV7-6,CASSTGPGTSGELFF
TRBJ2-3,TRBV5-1,CASSLRGSTDTQYF
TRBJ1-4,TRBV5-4,CASSLTGSNEKLFF
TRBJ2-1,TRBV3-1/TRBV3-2,CASSLGAVNEQFF
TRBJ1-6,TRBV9,CASSVASKDSPLHF
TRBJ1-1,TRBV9,CASSMTGGNTEAFF
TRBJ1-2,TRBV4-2,CASSQAGPLDRGGTYGYTF
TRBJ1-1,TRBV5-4,CASSLGGYGMNTEAFF
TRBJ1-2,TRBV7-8,CASSLGQNYGYTF
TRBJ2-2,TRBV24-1,CATSDFRREVGSGELFF
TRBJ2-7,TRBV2,CASSDLDRRLF
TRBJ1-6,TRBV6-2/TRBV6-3,CASSPAGWGYNSPLHF
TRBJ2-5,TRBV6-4,CASRGSSGRETQYF
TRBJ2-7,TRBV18,CASSRDRVPYEQYF
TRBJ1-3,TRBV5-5,CASSLVRQASGNTIYF
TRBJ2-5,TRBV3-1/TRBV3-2,CASSEGTSGRYETQYF
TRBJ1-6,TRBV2,CATLAEGYSPLHF
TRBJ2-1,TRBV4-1,CASSLGTGLGYNEQFF
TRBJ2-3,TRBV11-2,CASSLDFPSTDTQYF
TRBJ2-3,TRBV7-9,CASSLIRGVGTDTQYF